The 10 T cell receptor beta chains reported below all come from one sample, sequenced in a study of regulatory T cells in long-lasting Graves disease. As to time point: newly diagnosed GD, antithyroid drugs for less than 3 months. After RNA was extracted from PBMCs, the TCR library was made from it. Researchers made TCR beta libraries by using iRepertoire HTBI primers and running Arm-PCR on CDR3 regions. TCRdb reanalysed the multiplex PCR reads using MiXCR and keeps one entry per CDR3 protein. There are a few hundred thousand distinct CDR3 sequences in the sample; around 20% occur only once, and about 15% lies in the top ten. The sequenced sample was peripheral blood mononuclear cells (PBMCs), obtained at new diagnosis, from a patient treated with antithyroid drugs. The receptor source for this set is a female donor with Graves disease.

Many counts were recorded for this clonotype. The V call is TRBV3-1, the J call TRBJ1-1; D remains unclear. Germline V lookup: CDR1 LGHDT, CDR2 YNNKEL (reference sequence). This CDR3 has 15 residues. V gave up 2 bases and J gave up 5 bases, with 15 bases separating them. CDR3 in DNA: TGTGCCAGCAGCCAACGCAGGCAAGGAGGGACTGAAGCTTTCTTT. As protein: CASSQRRQGGTEAFF.

For this clonotype: At one end, the junction sequence differs from germline, possibly due to a read error. The chain joins TRBV28 to TRBJ2-1, with no clear D. Per germline, CDR1 MDHEN and CDR2 SYDVKM. The CDR3 covers 15 residues. The chain's CDR3 is CTSPLIWKYYNEQFF. As DNA, the CDR3 is TGTACCAGCCCCCTTATCTGGAAGTACTACAATGAGCAGTTCTTC.

This clonotype was seen many times. The chain couples TRBV12-3 or TRBV12-4 to TRBJ2-3; D call uncertain. The CDR3 spans 16 residues. Trimming took 4 bases from V and 0 from J, leaving 14 bases between them. CDR3 DNA: TGTGCCAGCAGTTCCGGTGTGTTACTAAGCACAGATACGCAGTATTTT. Translated, it gives CASSSGVLLSTDTQYF.

Concerning this clonotype: A read error is possible here, since a much larger clone lies one base away. V usage is TRBV5-1 and J usage is TRBJ2-1; 10 positions match TRBD2. The ends lost 0 bases at V and 10 bases at J; junction bases unmatched: 7. The CDR3 totals 15 residues. CDR1 is SGHRS and CDR2 is YFSETQ in the germline V gene. This CDR3 reads CASSLDGTSDYEQFF. The CDR3 DNA sequence: TGCGCCAGCAGCTTGGATGGGACTAGCGACTACGAGCAGTTCTTC.

This rearrangement joins TRBV9 to TRBJ2-6; 10 positions agree with TRBD1. This CDR3 region has 18 residues. The J segment lost 0 bases and the V segment lost 3 bases, leaving 6 bases of the junction unmatched. Germline-derived CDR1 and CDR2 are SGDLS and YYNGEE. The CDR3 reads CASSGSTGGLSGANVLTF. The CDR3 coding sequence is TGTGCCAGCAGCGGATCGACAGGGGGCCTCTCTGGGGCCAACGTCCTGACTTTC.

This clonotype came up many times. The rearrangement links TRBV2 to TRBJ2-1; the D gene is possibly TRBD2 (5 bases). The CDR3 runs to 14 residues. Trimming took 7 bases from V and 5 from J, leaving 15 bases between them. CDR1 and CDR2 (germline): SNHLY, FYNNEI. The CDR3, as DNA: TGTGCCAGCAAACAGACAAGCGGTGACAATGAGCAGTTCTTC. It is translated as CASKQTSGDNEQFF.

This clonotype was counted many times. The gene calls are TRBV27 and TRBJ1-5, with 11 positions matching TRBD1. CDR3 size: 12 residues. Losses at the gene ends were 9 bases for V and 6 bases for J; bases not matched to a gene: 1. From germline, CDR1 is MNHEY and CDR2 SMNVEV (reference sequence). CDR3 loop: CARGTGGQPQHF. In DNA form, the CDR3 reads TGTGCCAGGGGGACAGGGGGTCAGCCCCAGCATTTT.

V is TRBV28 and J is TRBJ2-7, with 13 bases that match TRBD2. This CDR3 has 16 amino acids. The V gene's germline CDR1 is MDHEN and CDR2 SYDVKM. J gave up 5 bases and V 4 bases, and 8 bases lay outside the gene matches. CDR3 residues: CASSSGLAGEDDEQYF. In DNA, the CDR3 is TGTGCCAGCAGTTCAGGACTAGCGGGAGAGGATGACGAGCAGTACTTC.

Many counts were recorded for this clonotype. The germline gene is not matched at one end of the junction; a read error may be the cause. This chain joins TRBV2 and TRBJ2-3; 12 nucleotides agree with TRBD2. The CDR3 is made up of 15 amino acids. From germline, CDR1 is SNHLY and CDR2 FYNNEI. The DNA for the CDR3 is TGTGCCAGCAGGGAAGGACTAGCGGGACCAGATACGCAGTATTTT. Its protein product is CASREGLAGPDTQYF.

Concerning this clonotype itself: This clone may be a read error of a much larger clone one base away. V usage is TRBV29-1 and J usage is TRBJ1-2; D call uncertain. This CDR3 is 11 amino acids long. Looked up from germline, CDR1 is SQVTM and CDR2 is ANQGSEA. CDR3 amino acids: CGAQGMGGYTF. CDR3 in DNA: TGCGGCGCCCAAGGGATGGGGGGCTACACCTTC.